The clone carrying this T cell receptor beta chain was seen a single time. Clones were read by immunoSEQ multiplex PCR, and TCRdb kept only the in-frame ones, dropping some. The sample consists of tens of thousands of clones, about 90% of them appearing once. The data were obtained in a study of T cell clones after liver transplantation. Study at large: Post-transplant blood was tracked for graft-donor-reactive T cell clones identified in a pre-transplant mixed lymphocyte reaction.

The CDR3 has 15 residues. V shed 4 bases, J shed 1 base, and the junction held 6 bases outside the gene matches. CDR1 and CDR2 (germline): SGHVS, FNYEAQ. This chain joins TRBV7-6 and TRBJ1-1, with 7 bases that match TRBD1. The sample consisted of CD8+ T cells from blood, taken 12 months after liver transplant. The TCR was taken from a human patient who received a liver transplant. The graft donor may have given rise to some T cells. Written as DNA, the CDR3 is TGTGCCAGCAGCTCCGACCGGACAGGGAACACTGAAGCTTTCTTT. Its translation: CASSSDRTGNTEAFF.